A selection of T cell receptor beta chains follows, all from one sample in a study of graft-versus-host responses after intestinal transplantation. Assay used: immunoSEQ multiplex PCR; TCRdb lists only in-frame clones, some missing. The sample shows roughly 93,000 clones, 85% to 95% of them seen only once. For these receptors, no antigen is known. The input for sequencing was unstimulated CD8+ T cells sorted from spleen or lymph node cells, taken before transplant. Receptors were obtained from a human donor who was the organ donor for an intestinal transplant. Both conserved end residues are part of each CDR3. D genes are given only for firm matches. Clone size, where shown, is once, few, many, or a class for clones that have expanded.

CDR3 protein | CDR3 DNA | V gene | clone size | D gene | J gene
CASSGPPTASYEQYF | TGTGCCAGCAGTGGGCCGCCGACAGCCTCCTACGAGCAGTACTTC | TRBV2 | . | . | TRBJ2-7
CASSYGAGLAQYF | TGTGCCAGCAGTTACGGCGCGGGGTTGGCGCAGTATTTT | TRBV6-5 | . | . | TRBJ2-3
CASSTSGLSYNEQFF | TGTGCCAGCAGCACCTCGGGACTCTCCTACAATGAGCAGTTCTTC | TRBV9 | . | . | TRBJ2-1
CASSGQGAGEQYF | TGTGCCAGCAGCGGGCAGGGGGCGGGGGAGCAGTACTTC | TRBV7-9 | . | TRBD1 | TRBJ2-7
CASSPGGALYTGELFF | TGTGCCAGCAGCCCGGGGGGGGCTCTATATACCGGGGAGCTGTTTTTT | TRBV9 | . | TRBD2 | TRBJ2-2
CASSPRDRGRIWEKLFF | TGTGCCAGCAGCCCCAGGGACAGGGGGCGTATATGGGAAAAACTGTTTTTT | TRBV28 | . | TRBD1 | TRBJ1-4
CSVVANYGYTF | TGCAGCGTTGTGGCCAACTATGGCTACACCTTC | TRBV29-1 | . | . | TRBJ1-2
CASSQEVPPQSDTQYF | TGCGCCAGCAGCCAAGAAGTACCCCCCCAGTCAGATACGCAGTATTTT | TRBV4-1 | . | . | TRBJ2-3
CASGDRGLNTEAFF | TGCGCCAGCGGGGACAGGGGCCTGAACACTGAAGCTTTCTTT | TRBV10-1 | . | TRBD1 | TRBJ1-1
CASSVGGHTEQYF | TGTGCCAGCAGCGTAGGGGGCCACACCGAGCAGTACTTC | TRBV9 | once | . | TRBJ2-7
CASSADNSYEQYF | TGTGCCAGCAGTGCGGACAATTCCTACGAGCAGTACTTC | TRBV6-1 | . | . | TRBJ2-7
CASRASVDTQYF | TGTGCCAGCAGGGCTAGCGTCGATACGCAGTATTTT | TRBV2 | . | . | TRBJ2-3
CASSPGLGTEAFF | TGTGCCAGCAGCCCCGGCCTAGGCACTGAAGCTTTCTTT | TRBV7-9 | . | . | TRBJ1-1
CASRLQGNTEAFF | TGTGCCAGCAGACTACAAGGGAACACTGAAGCTTTCTTT | TRBV2 | . | . | TRBJ1-1
CATGQGYNEQFF | TGTGCCACGGGACAGGGCTACAATGAGCAGTTCTTC | TRBV15 | . | TRBD1 | TRBJ2-1
CASSQSWTVPDKAFF | TGCGCCAGCAGCCAATCCTGGACAGTCCCTGACAAGGCTTTCTTT | TRBV4-1 | . | . | TRBJ1-1
CASSQDRAGGHADTQYF | TGCGCCAGCAGCCAAGATAGGGCGGGGGGGCATGCAGATACGCAGTATTTT | TRBV4-3 | . | TRBD2 | TRBJ2-3
CASSLGSASHETQYF | TGTGCCAGCAGCTTAGGTTCGGCTAGCCACGAGACCCAGTACTTC | TRBV5-4 | . | . | TRBJ2-5
CAWAAGQIYLAKNIQYF | TGTGCCTGGGCTGCGGGACAGATTTACCTAGCCAAAAACATTCAGTACTTC | TRBV27 | once | . | TRBJ2-4
CASSFGDTPYNEQFF | TGTGCCAGCAGTTTTGGGGACACTCCGTACAATGAGCAGTTCTTC | TRBV27 | . | . | TRBJ2-1
CASSSGLAGQETQYF | TGTGCCAGCAGCTCCGGACTAGCGGGGCAGGAGACCCAGTACTTC | TRBV7-9 | . | TRBD2 | TRBJ2-5
CASSLVTAGGETQYF | TGTGCCAGCAGCTTAGTGACGGCGGGGGGGGAGACCCAGTACTTC | TRBV7-2 | . | TRBD2 | TRBJ2-5
CSVLSGTEFYEQYF | TGCAGCGTTTTGTCCGGGACAGAGTTCTACGAGCAGTACTTC | TRBV29-1 | . | TRBD1 | TRBJ2-7
CASSPPILRGTTDTQYF | TGTGCCAGCAGCCCACCTATTTTGCGGGGGACCACAGATACGCAGTATTTT | TRBV4-2 | . | TRBD2 | TRBJ2-3
CASRSAGNYEQYF | TGTGCCAGCAGGAGCGCGGGCAATTACGAGCAGTACTTC | TRBV27 | . | . | TRBJ2-7
CASSEGGGGPYEQYF | TGTGCCAGCAGCGAAGGTGGCGGGGGCCCCTACGAGCAGTACTTC | TRBV4-2 | . | . | TRBJ2-7
CASSSAQGLAGIYNEQFF | TGCGCCAGCAGCTCGGCACAGGGACTAGCGGGTATCTACAATGAGCAGTTCTTC | TRBV5-1 | . | TRBD2 | TRBJ2-1
CASSISDRGPHSYEQYF | TGTGCCAGTAGTATATCTGACAGGGGGCCCCACTCCTACGAGCAGTACTTC | TRBV19 | . | TRBD1 | TRBJ2-7
CASEELPALYEQYF | TGTGCCAGCGAGGAGCTCCCGGCCCTCTACGAGCAGTACTTC | TRBV2 | . | . | TRBJ2-7
CASSTNTEAFF | TGTGCCAGCAGTACAAACACTGAAGCTTTCTTT | TRBV28 | . | . | TRBJ1-1
CASSSTGAYEQYF | TGTGCCAGCAGCTCGACAGGGGCCTACGAGCAGTACTTC | TRBV7-9 | . | TRBD1 | TRBJ2-7
CASLRKMNTEAFF | TGTGCCAGCTTGAGGAAGATGAACACTGAAGCTTTCTTT | TRBV6-1 | . | . | TRBJ1-1
CASSPPGDRGYEQYF | TGCGCCAGCAGCCCGCCCGGAGACAGGGGCTACGAGCAGTACTTC | TRBV4-1 | . | TRBD1 | TRBJ2-7
CASSPGEDGHYGYTF | TGTGCCAGCTCTCCTGGGGAGGACGGACACTATGGCTACACCTTC | TRBV18 | . | . | TRBJ1-2
CASGAGDSYEQYF | TGTGCCAGCGGGGCAGGGGACTCCTACGAGCAGTACTTC | TRBV7-9 | few | . | TRBJ2-7
CASSFGTGSYEQYF | TGTGCCAGCAGTTTCGGGACAGGCTCCTACGAGCAGTACTTC | TRBV7-2 | . | TRBD1 | TRBJ2-7
CASSYGGSADTQYF | TGTGCCAGCAGTTACGGTGGTAGCGCAGATACGCAGTATTTT | TRBV6-5 | . | . | TRBJ2-3
CASRPHTGNYGYTF | TGTGCCAGCAGACCTCATACAGGGAACTATGGCTACACCTTC | TRBV27 | . | . | TRBJ1-2
CASSPTESPTEAFF | TGTGCCAGCTCACCAACAGAATCGCCTACTGAAGCTTTCTTT | TRBV18 | . | . | TRBJ1-1
CASSLVLSYEQYF | TGTGCCAGCAGCTTAGTTCTCAGCTACGAGCAGTACTTC | TRBV11-2 | . | . | TRBJ2-7
CASSLSRGAYEQYF | TGTGCCAGCAGTTTATCACGGGGGGCCTACGAGCAGTACTTC | TRBV27 | . | TRBD2 | TRBJ2-7
CASSQTSGGAYNEQFF | TGCGCCAGCAGCCAAACTAGCGGGGGGGCCTACAATGAGCAGTTCTTC | TRBV4-1 | . | TRBD2 | TRBJ2-1
CAISGQLQETQYF | TGTGCCATCTCGGGACAGCTCCAAGAGACCCAGTACTTC | TRBV10-3 | . | TRBD1 | TRBJ2-5
CASSLNTEDNTGELFF | TGTGCCAGCAGCTTAAACACCGAAGATAACACCGGGGAGCTGTTTTTT | TRBV7-6 | once | . | TRBJ2-2
CASSQDIRNQPQHF | TGCGCCAGCAGCCAAGACATTCGCAATCAGCCCCAGCATTTT | TRBV4-3 | . | . | TRBJ1-5
CASSLWTGGNTEAFF | TGCGCCAGCAGCTTGTGGACAGGGGGGAACACTGAAGCTTTCTTT | TRBV5-1 | few | TRBD1 | TRBJ1-1
CAWSSGYSYEQYF | TGTGCCTGGAGTTCAGGATACTCCTACGAGCAGTACTTC | TRBV30 | . | . | TRBJ2-7
CSVQGAPRQPQHF | TGCAGCGTTCAGGGGGCGCCCCGTCAGCCCCAGCATTTT | TRBV29-1 | . | TRBD1 | TRBJ1-5
CASSQDGLGMVPQHF | TGCGCCAGCAGCCAAGACGGACTCGGAATGGTACCCCAGCATTTT | TRBV4-1 | . | . | TRBJ1-5